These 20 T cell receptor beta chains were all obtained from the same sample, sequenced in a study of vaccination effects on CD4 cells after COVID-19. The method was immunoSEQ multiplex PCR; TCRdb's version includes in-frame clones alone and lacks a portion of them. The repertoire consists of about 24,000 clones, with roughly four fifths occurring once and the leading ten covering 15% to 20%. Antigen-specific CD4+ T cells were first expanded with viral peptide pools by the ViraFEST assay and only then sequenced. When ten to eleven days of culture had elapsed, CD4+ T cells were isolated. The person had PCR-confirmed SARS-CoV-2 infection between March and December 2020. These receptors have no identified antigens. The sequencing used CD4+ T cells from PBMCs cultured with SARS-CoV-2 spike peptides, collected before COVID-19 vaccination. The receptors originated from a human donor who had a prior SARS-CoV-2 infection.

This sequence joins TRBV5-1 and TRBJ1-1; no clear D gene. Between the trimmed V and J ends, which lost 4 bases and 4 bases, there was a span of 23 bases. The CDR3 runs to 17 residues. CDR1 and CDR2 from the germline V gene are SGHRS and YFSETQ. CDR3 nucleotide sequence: TGCGCCAGCAGCCAGAACCCGTCGGACCTGATCATCACTGAAGCTTTCTTT. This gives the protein CASSQNPSDLIITEAFF.

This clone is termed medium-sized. The CDR3 DNA is TGTGCCAGCAGCTTAAGGGGCGATGGCTACACCTTC. Its translation is CASSLRGDGYTF. The chain uses TRBV5-5 and TRBJ1-2; maybe TRBD1 (5 bases). The CDR3 runs to 12 residues. In germline, CDR1 is SGHKS, CDR2 YYEKEE (reference sequence). Trimming removed 2 bases at V and 6 bases at J, with 8 bases between.

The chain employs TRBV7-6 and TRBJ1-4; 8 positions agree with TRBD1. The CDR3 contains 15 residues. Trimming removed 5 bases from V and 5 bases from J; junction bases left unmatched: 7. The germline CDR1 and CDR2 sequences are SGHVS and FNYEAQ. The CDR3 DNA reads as TGTGCCAGCAGCATGTACAGGGGGGGGAATGAAAAACTGTTTTTT. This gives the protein CASSMYRGGNEKLFF. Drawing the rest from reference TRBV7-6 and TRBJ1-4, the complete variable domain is GAGVSQSPRYKVTKRGQDVALRCDPISGHVSLYWYRQALGQGPEFLTYFNYEAQQDKSGLPNDRFSAERPEGSISTLTIQRTEQRDSAMYRCASSMYRGGNEKLFFGSGTQLSVL.

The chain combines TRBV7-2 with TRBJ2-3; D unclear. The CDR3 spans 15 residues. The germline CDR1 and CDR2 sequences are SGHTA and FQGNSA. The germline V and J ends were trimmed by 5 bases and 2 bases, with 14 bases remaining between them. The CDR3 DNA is TGTGCCAGCAGCCCTAAGACGGTGTCCACAGATACGCAGTATTTT. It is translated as CASSPKTVSTDTQYF.

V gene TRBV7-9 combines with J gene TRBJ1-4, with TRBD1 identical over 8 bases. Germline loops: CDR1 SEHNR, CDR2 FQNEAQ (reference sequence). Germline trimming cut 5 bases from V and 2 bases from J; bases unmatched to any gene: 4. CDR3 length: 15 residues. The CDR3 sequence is CASSVRQGTNEKLFF. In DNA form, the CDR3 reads TGTGCCAGCAGCGTACGACAGGGGACTAATGAAAAACTGTTTTTT.

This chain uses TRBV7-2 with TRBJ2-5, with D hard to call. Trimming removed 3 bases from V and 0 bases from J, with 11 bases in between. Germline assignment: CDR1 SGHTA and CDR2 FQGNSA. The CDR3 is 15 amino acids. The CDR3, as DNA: TGTGCCAGCAGCTTCCAGCACTTGTACCAAGAGACCCAGTACTTC. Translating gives CASSFQHLYQETQYF.

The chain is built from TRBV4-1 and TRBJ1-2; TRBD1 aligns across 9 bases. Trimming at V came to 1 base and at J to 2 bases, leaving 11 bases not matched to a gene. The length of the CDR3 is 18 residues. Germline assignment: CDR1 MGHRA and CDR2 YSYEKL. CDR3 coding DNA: TGCGCCAGCAGCCAAGGAAGATATCGGGACAGGGCGAACTATGGCTACACCTTC. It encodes CASSQGRYRDRANYGYTF.

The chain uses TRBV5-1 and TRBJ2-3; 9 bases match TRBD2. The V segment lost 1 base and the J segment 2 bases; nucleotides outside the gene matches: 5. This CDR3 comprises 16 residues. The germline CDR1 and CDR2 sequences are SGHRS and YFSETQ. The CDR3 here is CASSLRASGATDTQYF. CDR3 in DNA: TGCGCCAGCAGCTTGCGAGCTAGCGGGGCCACAGATACGCAGTATTTT.

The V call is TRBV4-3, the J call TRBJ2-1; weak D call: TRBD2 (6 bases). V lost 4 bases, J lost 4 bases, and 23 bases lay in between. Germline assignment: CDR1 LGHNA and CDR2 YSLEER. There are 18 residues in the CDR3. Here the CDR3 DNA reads TGCGCCAGCAGCCCCCTAGGAGGGTGGGCAAACGGGTACAATGAGCAGTTCTTC. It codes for CASSPLGGWANGYNEQFF.

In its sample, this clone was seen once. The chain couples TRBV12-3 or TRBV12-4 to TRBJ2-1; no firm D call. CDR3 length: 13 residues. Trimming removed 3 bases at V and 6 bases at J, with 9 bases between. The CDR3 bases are TGTGCCAGCAGTTTGGTCTCAAGCAATGAGCAGTTCTTC. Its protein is CASSLVSSNEQFF.

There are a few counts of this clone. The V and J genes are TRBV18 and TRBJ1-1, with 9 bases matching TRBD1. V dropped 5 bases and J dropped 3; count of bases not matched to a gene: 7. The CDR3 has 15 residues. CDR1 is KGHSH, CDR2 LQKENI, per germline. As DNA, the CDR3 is TGTGCCAGCTCATATCGGACAGGGGAGGACACTGAAGCTTTCTTT. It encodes CASSYRTGEDTEAFF.

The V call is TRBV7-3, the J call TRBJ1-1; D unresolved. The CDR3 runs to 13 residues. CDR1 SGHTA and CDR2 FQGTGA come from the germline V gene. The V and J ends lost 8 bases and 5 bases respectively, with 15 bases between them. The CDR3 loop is CASGQAYGTEAFF. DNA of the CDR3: TGTGCCAGCGGTCAGGCCTATGGAACTGAAGCTTTCTTT.

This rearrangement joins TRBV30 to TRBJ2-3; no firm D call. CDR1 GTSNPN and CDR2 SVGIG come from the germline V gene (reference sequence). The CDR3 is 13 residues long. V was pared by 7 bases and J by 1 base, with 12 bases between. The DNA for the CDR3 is TGTGCCTTGGACCCCGGCGGCACAGATACGCAGTATTTT. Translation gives CALDPGGTDTQYF. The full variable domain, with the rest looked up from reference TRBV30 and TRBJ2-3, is SQTIHQWPATLVQPVGSPLSLECTVEGTSNPNLYWYRQAAGRGLQLLFYSVGIGQISSEVPQNLSASRPQDRQFILSSKKLLLSDSGFYLCALDPGGTDTQYFGPGTRLTVL.

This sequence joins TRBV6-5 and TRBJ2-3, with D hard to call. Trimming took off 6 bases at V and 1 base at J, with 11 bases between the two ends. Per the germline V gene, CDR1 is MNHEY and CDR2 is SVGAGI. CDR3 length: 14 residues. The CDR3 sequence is CASSLVGGTDTQYF. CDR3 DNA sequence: TGTGCCAGCAGCCTAGTGGGCGGCACAGATACGCAGTATTTT.

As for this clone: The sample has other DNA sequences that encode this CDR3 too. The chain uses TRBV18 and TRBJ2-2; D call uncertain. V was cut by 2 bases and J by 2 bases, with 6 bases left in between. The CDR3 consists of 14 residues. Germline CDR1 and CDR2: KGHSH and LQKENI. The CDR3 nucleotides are TGTGCCAGCTCACCAGTTACAAACACCGGGGAGCTGTTTTTT. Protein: CASSPVTNTGELFF. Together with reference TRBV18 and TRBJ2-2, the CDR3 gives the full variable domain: NAGVMQNPRHLVRRRGQEARLRCSPMKGHSHVYWYRQLPEEGLKFMVYLQKENIIDESGMPKERFSAEFPKEGPSILRIQQVVRGDSAAYFCASSPVTNTGELFFGEGSRLTVL.

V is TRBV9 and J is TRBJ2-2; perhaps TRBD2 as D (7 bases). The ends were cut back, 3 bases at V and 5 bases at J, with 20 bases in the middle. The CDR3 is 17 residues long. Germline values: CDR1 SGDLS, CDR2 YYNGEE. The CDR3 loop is CASSAPFGRGVTGELFF. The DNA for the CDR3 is TGTGCCAGCAGCGCCCCGTTTGGGAGGGGGGTTACCGGGGAGCTGTTTTTT.

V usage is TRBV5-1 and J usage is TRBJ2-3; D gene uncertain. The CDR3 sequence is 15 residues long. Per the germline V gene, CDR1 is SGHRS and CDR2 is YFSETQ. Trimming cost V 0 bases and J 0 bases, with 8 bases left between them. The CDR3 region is CASSLAVVSTDTQYF. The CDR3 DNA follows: TGCGCCAGCAGCTTGGCCGTAGTTAGCACAGATACGCAGTATTTT. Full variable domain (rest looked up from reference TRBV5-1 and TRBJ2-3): KAGVTQTPRYLIKTRGQQVTLSCSPISGHRSVSWYQQTPGQGLQFLFEYFSETQRNKGNFPGRFSGRQFSNSRSEMNVSTLELGDSALYLCASSLAVVSTDTQYFGPGTRLTVL.

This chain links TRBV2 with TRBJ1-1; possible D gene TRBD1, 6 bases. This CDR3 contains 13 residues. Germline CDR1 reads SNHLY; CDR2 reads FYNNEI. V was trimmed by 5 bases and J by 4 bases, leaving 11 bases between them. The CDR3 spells CASSPQGPTEAFF. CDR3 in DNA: TGTGCCAGCAGTCCACAGGGTCCCACTGAAGCTTTCTTT.

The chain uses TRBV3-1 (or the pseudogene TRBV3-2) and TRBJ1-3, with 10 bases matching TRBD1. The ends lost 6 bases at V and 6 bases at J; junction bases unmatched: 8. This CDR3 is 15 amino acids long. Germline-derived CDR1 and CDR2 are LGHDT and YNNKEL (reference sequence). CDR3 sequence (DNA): TGTGCCAGCAGTCCCCTTAGACAGGGGGCAAACACCATATATTTT. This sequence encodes CASSPLRQGANTIYF.

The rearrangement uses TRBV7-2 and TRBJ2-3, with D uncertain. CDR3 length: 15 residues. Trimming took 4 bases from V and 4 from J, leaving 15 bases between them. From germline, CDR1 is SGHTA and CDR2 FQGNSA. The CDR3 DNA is TGTGCCAGCAGCTCCACTTCGGTCCTCCCAGATACGCAGTATTTT. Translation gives CASSSTSVLPDTQYF.